This T cell receptor beta chain was documented in a study of blood T cell repertoires in COVID-19. Study-wide context: PBMCs, B-cell-depleted T cells, or T cells were the source of the cDNA or gDNA that made up the material.

J lost 2 bases, V lost 5 bases, and 4 bases had no gene match. Looked up from germline, CDR1 is GTSNPN and CDR2 is SVGIG (reference sequence). The CDR3 has 13 amino acids. How the authors handled the data: The authors estimated nucleated cell counts from reference gene primer amplification. Some clones are missing from TCRdb's copy, which holds only in-frame ones; the method was immunoSEQ multiplex PCR. That table gives V, J and clone size, and the DNA gave D and trimming. The sample contains roughly 180,000 clones, about 85% of which appear only once. The receptor was isolated from a man aged 55 to 69 who had recovered from COVID-19. Sequencing used peripheral blood. The chain is built from TRBV30 and TRBJ2-7, with 9 nucleotides matching TRBD1. The CDR3 loop is CAWDRGGPYEQYF. The CDR3 DNA reads as TGTGCCTGGGACAGGGGGGGCCCCTACGAGCAGTACTTC. The whole variable domain, filled in from reference TRBV30 and TRBJ2-7, reads SQTIHQWPATLVQPVGSPLSLECTVEGTSNPNLYWYRQAAGRGLQLLFYSVGIGQISSEVPQNLSASRPQDRQFILSSKKLLLSDSGFYLCAWDRGGPYEQYFGPGTRLTVT.